Below, 30 T cell receptor beta chains from the same sample are listed, as sequenced in a study of T cells expressing NK-cell markers. Reanalyzing the 5' RACE reads, TCRdb keeps one entry per CDR3 protein, without DNA. Across some 190,000 distinct CDR3 sequences, the top ten clones capture 20% of the sample. Sequenced input: blood T cells: a sorted CD56 or NKG2C T cell subset, CD4+ or CD8+ T cells, or bulk PBMC T cells (not recorded which). These receptors all come from a man aged 18-75 years in good health.

The J gene is TRBJ2-1, the V gene TRBV5-4; TCRdb's D gene call, TRBD1, goes unchecked for lack of DNA. The germline V gene encodes CDR1 SGHNT and CDR2 YYREEE (reference sequence). This CDR3 comprises 19 residues. Here the CDR3 reads CASSLVVPKGQKLMGEQFF.

V gene TRBV10-3 combines with J gene TRBJ2-7; the D call of TRBD1 rests on TCRdb alone, since no DNA is present to check it. CDR3 size: 14 residues. CDR1 and CDR2 from the germline V gene are ENHRY and SYGVKD. The CDR3 sequence: CAIRRQESSYEQYF.

The CDR3 region is CASSPDPGADTQYF. The J gene is TRBJ2-3, the V gene TRBV7-6; TCRdb picks TRBD1, but there is no DNA to check that call. The CDR3 contains 14 residues. CDR1 is SGHVS, CDR2 FNYEAQ, per germline.

The genes are TRBV1 and TRBJ2-1; TCRdb gives TRBD2 as the D gene, but with no DNA this cannot be confirmed. TRBV1 is marked as a pseudogene. The CDR3 runs 17 residues. Here the CDR3 reads CTSSRPDSGGLYNEQFF.

The V gene is TRBV4-1, the J gene TRBJ1-5; TCRdb indicates TRBD1, and absent DNA this call remains unverified. The CDR3 covers 13 residues. Germline V gene lookup returns CDR1 MGHRA and CDR2 YSYEKL. CDR3: CASSWGTTEPQHF.

The CDR3 reads CASSLLTGWGQETQYF. The chain joins TRBV3-1 to TRBJ2-5; TCRdb indicates TRBD1, and absent DNA this call remains unverified. The CDR3 runs 16 residues. Germline loops: CDR1 LGHDT, CDR2 YNNKEL (reference sequence).

This chain joins TRBV28 and TRBJ1-5; TCRdb's D call, TRBD1, is unchecked because there is no DNA. Germline V gene sequence: CDR1 MDHEN, CDR2 SYDVKM. The CDR3 loop spans 15 amino acids. CDR3 region: CASSSRDRVFQPQHF.

This chain connects TRBV20-1 to TRBJ2-4; TCRdb calls TRBD2, which cannot be checked without DNA. CDR3 length: 15 residues. The germline CDR1 and CDR2 sequences are DFQATT and SNEGSKA (reference sequence). The chain's CDR3 is CSASSLLDSKNIQYF.

This chain joins TRBV28 and TRBJ2-5; TCRdb indicates TRBD2, and absent DNA this call remains unverified. Germline CDR1 and CDR2: MDHEN and SYDVKM. This CDR3 spans 16 amino acids. CDR3 sequence reads: CASSLASGLAVETQYF.

V usage is TRBV7-9 and J usage is TRBJ2-5; TCRdb lists TRBD2, though no DNA is available to test this call. The CDR3 has 16 amino acids. The germline CDR1 and CDR2 sequences are SEHNR and FQNEAQ (reference sequence). This CDR3 reads CASSPRLAKKQETQYF.

The chain joins TRBV2 to TRBJ2-7; TCRdb selects TRBD1, and the lack of DNA leaves this call unchecked. Per germline, CDR1 SNHLY and CDR2 FYNNEI. The CDR3 is made up of 14 amino acids. CDR3 sequence reads: CASSEVGQGYEQYF.

This chain connects TRBV29-1 to TRBJ2-1; the D gene TCRdb calls, TRBD1, cannot be checked with no DNA. The germline V gene encodes CDR1 SQVTM and CDR2 ANQGSEA. The CDR3 length is 12 residues. This CDR3 is CSVEGDSFEQFF.

CDR3 protein: CASSLDPALLEQYF. The chain is built from TRBV5-4 and TRBJ2-7. CDR1 and CDR2 from the germline V gene are SGHNT and YYREEE (reference sequence). This CDR3 contains 14 residues.

The rearrangement joins TRBV11-2 to TRBJ1-4; without DNA, the TCRdb call of TRBD1 cannot be checked. The CDR3 runs to 18 residues. Germline assignment: CDR1 SGHAT and CDR2 FQNNGV. This CDR3 reads CASSPTPGHPGPNEKLFF.

The chain has TRBV2 and TRBJ2-3. This CDR3 is 13 amino acids long. Germline V gene data show CDR1 as SNHLY and CDR2 as FYNNEI. CDR3 region: CASRGGSTDTQYF.

This sequence joins TRBV12-3 or TRBV12-4 and TRBJ2-3; no DNA is available, so the TRBD2 call from TCRdb remains unchecked. This CDR3 has 14 amino acids. The CDR3 sequence: CASSLRLAGDTQYF.

The chain couples TRBV5-1 to TRBJ2-5; TCRdb proposes TRBD2, but this gene call is untestable without DNA. CDR3 length: 17 amino acids. Per germline, CDR1 SGHRS and CDR2 YFSETQ. CDR3 residues: CASSWVTSGDPQETQYF.

The chain links TRBV29-1 to TRBJ2-5; TCRdb proposes TRBD1, but this gene call is untestable without DNA. This CDR3 is built from 15 residues. Germline V gene data show CDR1 as SQVTM and CDR2 as ANQGSEA. CDR3 sequence reads: CSVEDGGTEKETQYF.

The chain employs TRBV27 and TRBJ2-1; without DNA, the TCRdb call of TRBD2 cannot be checked. The CDR3 covers 16 residues. The germline V gene encodes CDR1 MNHEY and CDR2 SMNVEV (reference sequence). The CDR3 region is CASSLLTRGGNNEQFF.

CDR3 sequence: CASSQVYASGGRQDTQYF. This rearrangement joins TRBV4-2 to TRBJ2-3; TCRdb's D call of TRBD2 is untestable without DNA. There are 18 residues in the CDR3. CDR1 is LGHNA, CDR2 YNFKEQ, per germline.

This chain uses TRBV7-9 with TRBJ2-6. The CDR3 loop spans 14 amino acids. Germline assignment: CDR1 SEHNR and CDR2 FQNEAQ (reference sequence). CDR3 amino acids: CASSSYSGANVLTF.

The V and J genes are TRBV7-2 and TRBJ1-2; without DNA, the TCRdb call of TRBD1 cannot be checked. Germline CDR1 is SGHTA and CDR2 is FQGNSA. This CDR3 comprises 17 residues. CDR3 amino acids: CASSFPERQGNNYGYTF.

J is TRBJ2-3 and V is TRBV6-5; TCRdb returns TRBD2, unconfirmable since there is no DNA. This CDR3 contains 16 residues. Germline values: CDR1 MNHEY, CDR2 SVGAGI. CDR3 amino acids: CASSFILAGGTHTQYF.

The chain's CDR3 is CSARDYRTVNEKLFF. The chain couples TRBV20-1 to TRBJ1-4; the D gene TCRdb calls, TRBD1, cannot be checked with no DNA. CDR1 is DFQATT and CDR2 is SNEGSKA in the germline V gene (reference sequence). This CDR3 region has 15 residues.

This sequence joins TRBV27 and TRBJ2-7; absent DNA, TCRdb's TRBD1 call cannot be checked. Looked up from germline, CDR1 is MNHEY and CDR2 is SMNVEV (reference sequence). The CDR3 contains 14 residues. CDR3 residues: CASSLNRALYEQYF.

The CDR3 here is CASTPLGGTGELFF. The gene calls are TRBV19 and TRBJ2-2; TCRdb's D call, TRBD1, is unchecked because there is no DNA. From germline, CDR1 is LNHDA and CDR2 SQIVND (reference sequence). This CDR3 has 14 amino acids.

The V and J genes are TRBV18 and TRBJ2-1; the TCRdb D gene call, TRBD1, has no DNA to confirm it. Germline CDR1 KGHSH, CDR2 LQKENI. This CDR3 comprises 17 residues. CDR3 residues: CASSQRGQLSSYNEQFF.

The chain combines TRBV7-9 with TRBJ2-1; there is no DNA to check the TCRdb D call of TRBD1. Per germline, CDR1 SEHNR and CDR2 FQNEAQ (reference sequence). This CDR3 spans 14 amino acids. CDR3: CASSPPESGDEQFF.

This chain uses TRBV6-5 with TRBJ1-3; TCRdb selects TRBD1, and the lack of DNA leaves this call unchecked. The CDR3 has 16 amino acids. Germline loops: CDR1 MNHEY, CDR2 SVGAGI. CDR3 protein: CASSYTPGTAGNTIYF.

This chain links TRBV24-1 with TRBJ2-7; TCRdb reports TRBD1, a call that lacks DNA to check it against. The CDR3 loop spans 14 amino acids. Per the germline V gene, CDR1 is KGHDR and CDR2 is SFDVKD. CDR3 in amino acids: CATSDRTTNYEQYF.